A selection of T cell receptor beta chains follows, all from one sample in a study of cytomegalovirus exposure and HLA in healthy donors. Profiled with immunoSEQ multiplex PCR; TCRdb holds only in-frame clones, not every one. The sample holds 75,000 to 85,000 clones, roughly 93% seen once. The source material was PBMCs. These receptors were collected from a man aged 25 to 45 in good health and CMV-seronegative. Each CDR3 is given with its conserved first and last residue. Each record gives: D gene, J gene, clone size, V gene, CDR3 protein, CDR3 DNA. D genes are given only for firm matches. Only part of the rows carry a size: once, few, many, or a class if the clone is expanded.

TRBD1,TRBJ2-3,NA,TRBV27,CASSFRDRGSDTQYF,TGTGCCAGCAGTTTCCGGGACAGGGGGTCGGATACGCAGTATTTT
NA,TRBJ2-3,NA,TRBV28,CASSLGQLGTDTQYF,TGTGCCAGCAGCCTTGGACAGTTAGGCACAGATACGCAGTATTTT
TRBD1,TRBJ2-7,NA,TRBV13,CASSSGTGYPLNQMNYEQYF,TGTGCCAGCAGCTCTGGGACAGGGTATCCTTTAAACCAGATGAATTACGAGCAGTACTTC
NA,TRBJ2-3,NA,TRBV5-5,CASSLGAQTPTDTQYF,TGTGCCAGCAGCTTGGGGGCCCAAACACCTACAGATACGCAGTATTTT
NA,TRBJ2-3,few,TRBV21-1,CASSKAGDRGRTDTQYF,TGTGCCAGCAGCAAAGCCGGGGACAGGGGAAGAACAGATACGCAGTATTTT
TRBD1,TRBJ1-2,NA,TRBV11-2,CASILRDRDSYGYTF,TGTGCCAGCATCCTGAGGGACAGGGATAGTTATGGCTACACCTTC
TRBD1,TRBJ1-6,NA,TRBV6-1,CASNRNGGGNSPLHF,TGTGCCAGCAATCGAAACGGAGGGGGCAATTCACCCCTCCACTTT
TRBD2,TRBJ2-7,NA,TRBV28,CASSPGTSGYEQYF,TGTGCCAGCAGTCCCGGGACTAGTGGCTACGAGCAGTACTTC
NA,TRBJ2-7,NA,TRBV6-1,CASHLPSSYEQYF,TGTGCCAGCCACCTACCCTCATCGTACGAGCAGTACTTC
TRBD2,TRBJ2-2,NA,TRBV2,CASSPWTSGNTGELFF,TGTGCCAGCAGTCCCTGGACTAGCGGCAACACCGGGGAGCTGTTTTTT
NA,TRBJ1-3,NA,TRBV5-1,CASAPDRPKGNTIYF,TGCGCCAGCGCTCCCGACAGGCCGAAGGGAAACACCATATATTTT
NA,TRBJ1-5,NA,TRBV9,CASSAQGDQPQHF,TGTGCCAGCAGCGCACAAGGGGATCAGCCCCAGCATTTT
TRBD1,TRBJ1-5,NA,TRBV5-1,CASSFGTGASWPQHF,TGCGCCAGCAGCTTCGGGACAGGAGCTTCATGGCCCCAGCATTTT
NA,TRBJ2-1,once,TRBV5-1,CASSSPVGANEQFF,TGCGCCAGCAGCTCGCCGGTAGGAGCCAATGAGCAGTTCTTC
NA,TRBJ2-1,NA,TRBV5-1,CASSLRGEGYNEQFF,TGCGCCAGCAGCTTAAGGGGGGAGGGCTACAATGAGCAGTTCTTC
NA,TRBJ2-7,NA,TRBV14,CASSQAGYEQYF,TGTGCCAGCAGCCAGGCGGGCTACGAGCAGTACTTC
NA,TRBJ2-2,NA,TRBV7-7,CASSLSRTGELFF,TGTGCTAGCAGCTTATCTAGAACCGGGGAGCTGTTTTTT
NA,TRBJ1-2,NA,TRBV19,CASSIDPTRANYGYTF,TGTGCCAGTAGTATAGACCCGACAAGAGCTAACTATGGCTACACCTTC
TRBD2,TRBJ2-7,few,TRBV28,CASPPTGTRTYEQYF,TGTGCCAGCCCACCGACCGGGACTAGGACTTACGAGCAGTACTTC
TRBD1,TRBJ2-7,NA,TRBV2,CASNGTGGIYEQYF,TGTGCCAGCAACGGGACAGGGGGCATCTACGAGCAGTACTTC
NA,TRBJ1-5,few,TRBV2,CASSEFYEVSPQHF,TGTGCCAGCAGTGAATTCTACGAGGTTTCGCCCCAGCATTTT
TRBD1,TRBJ2-4,NA,TRBV5-6,CASSRDRKNIQYF,TGTGCCAGCAGCCGGGACAGGAAAAACATTCAGTACTTC
TRBD1,TRBJ2-7,NA,TRBV28,CASSKPSDRGVLEQYF,TGTGCCAGCAGTAAACCCTCCGACAGGGGGGTACTCGAGCAGTACTTC
TRBD2,TRBJ2-7,NA,TRBV7-2,CASSEGLAGGREQYF,TGTGCCAGCAGCGAGGGACTAGCGGGGGGTAGGGAGCAGTACTTC
NA,TRBJ1-1,NA,TRBV30,CASLTANEAFF,TGTGCCTCCCTGACAGCAAATGAAGCTTTCTTT
TRBD1,TRBJ2-7,few,TRBV5-4,CASKLDRVGHEQYF,TGTGCCAGCAAACTGGACAGGGTGGGCCACGAGCAGTACTTC
NA,TRBJ1-1,few,TRBV5-6,CASSRERAWTAFF,TGTGCCAGCAGCCGGGAGAGGGCTTGGACGGCTTTCTTT
TRBD1,TRBJ2-7,once,TRBV19,CASMDRSSYEQYF,TGTGCCAGTATGGACAGGTCGTCCTACGAGCAGTACTTC
NA,TRBJ1-1,NA,TRBV25-1,CASSAEEAFF,TGTGCCAGCAGTGCTGAGGAAGCTTTCTTT
NA,TRBJ1-2,NA,TRBV9,CASNSRDGYTF,TGTGCCAGCAATAGCAGGGATGGCTACACCTTC
NA,TRBJ2-7,NA,TRBV7-2,CASSLAGGVYEQYF,TGTGCCAGCAGCTTAGCGGGAGGCGTTTACGAGCAGTACTTC
NA,TRBJ1-5,NA,TRBV15,CATSRDGGYQPQHF,TGTGCCACCAGCAGAGATGGGGGCTATCAGCCCCAGCATTTT
NA,TRBJ2-6,once,TRBV6-1,CASSVLRSGSGANVLTF,TGTGCCAGCAGTGTACTCCGGAGCGGCTCTGGGGCCAACGTCCTGACTTTC
TRBD1,TRBJ2-2,NA,TRBV2,CASKKGQGNTGELFF,TGTGCCAGCAAGAAGGGACAGGGGAACACCGGGGAGCTGTTTTTT
NA,TRBJ2-5,few,TRBV13,CASSLGGLNQETQYF,TGTGCCAGCAGCTTAGGGGGACTGAACCAAGAGACCCAGTACTTC
NA,TRBJ2-1,NA,TRBV7-3,CASSLTSSGGNDEQFF,TGTGCCAGCAGCTTAACAAGTAGCGGAGGGAATGATGAGCAGTTCTTC
TRBD2,TRBJ2-5,NA,TRBV5-1,CASSLLPPSGGASETQYF,TGCGCCAGCAGCTTGCTTCCGCCTAGCGGGGGGGCAAGTGAGACCCAGTACTTC
TRBD2,TRBJ2-1,NA,TRBV14,CASSPGTSGRASYNEQFF,TGTGCCAGCAGCCCCGGGACTAGCGGGAGAGCGAGCTACAATGAGCAGTTCTTC
TRBD1,TRBJ1-6,once,TRBV27,CASRTGVTNSPLHF,TGTGCCAGCAGAACAGGGGTCACTAATTCACCCCTCCACTTT
NA,TRBJ2-7,once,TRBV5-6,CASFRVSMPYEQYF,TGTGCCAGCTTCAGGGTTTCTATGCCCTACGAGCAGTACTTC
NA,TRBJ1-5,NA,TRBV30,CAWSDSSNQPQHF,TGTGCCTGGAGTGACAGTAGCAATCAGCCCCAGCATTTT
TRBD1,TRBJ2-1,NA,TRBV7-2,CASSLDLDRVNEQFF,TGTGCCAGCAGCTTAGATCTGGACAGGGTGAATGAGCAGTTCTTC
NA,TRBJ1-1,once,TRBV13,CASGRGSPGMNPEAFF,TGTGCCAGCGGAAGAGGGTCCCCGGGTATGAACCCTGAAGCTTTCTTT
NA,TRBJ1-3,NA,TRBV2,CASSGGQILQPNF,TGTGCCAGCAGCGGGGGGCAAATCCTTCAACCAAATTTT
NA,TRBJ1-2,NA,TRBV19,CASSTVQGFYTF,TGTGCCAGTAGTACAGTACAGGGTTTCTACACCTTC
NA,TRBJ2-7,NA,TRBV6-6,CASTPVPRSYEQYF,TGTGCCAGCACACCAGTCCCCCGATCCTACGAGCAGTACTTC
NA,TRBJ1-2,NA,TRBV7-2,CASSLDRLGGYTF,TGTGCCAGCAGCTTAGACAGGCTGGGCGGCTACACCTTC
NA,TRBJ2-7,NA,TRBV11-2,CASKLRGSSSYEQYF,TGTGCCAGCAAACTCCGAGGCTCCAGCTCCTACGAGCAGTACTTC
NA,TRBJ1-3,NA,TRBV7-2,CASSLVAEENTIYF,TGTGCCAGCAGCTTAGTTGCAGAGGAAAACACCATATATTTT
NA,TRBJ2-7,NA,TRBV5-8,CASSALRSTRDDYEQYF,TGTGCCAGCAGCGCCCTTAGGAGCACCCGGGATGACTACGAGCAGTACTTC
TRBD2,TRBJ2-1,NA,TRBV10-1,CASSEKTSGGNEQFF,TGCGCCAGCAGTGAGAAGACTAGCGGGGGGAATGAGCAGTTCTTC
TRBD2,TRBJ2-1,NA,TRBV5-4,CASSVAAGENYNEQFF,TGTGCCAGCAGCGTGGCGGCGGGAGAAAACTACAATGAGCAGTTCTTC
TRBD2,TRBJ2-5,NA,TRBV13,CASINSGSGETQYF,TGTGCCAGCATTAATAGCGGGAGTGGAGAGACCCAGTACTTC
NA,TRBJ2-2,NA,TRBV11-3,CASSLGRAGELFF,TGTGCCAGCAGCTTAGGGAGGGCCGGGGAGCTGTTTTTT
NA,TRBJ1-1,once,TRBV29-1,CSVEVPLTGRTEAFF,TGCAGCGTTGAAGTTCCCCTCACAGGTCGAACTGAAGCTTTCTTT
NA,TRBJ2-5,once,TRBV28,CASSPTSQETQYF,TGTGCCAGCAGTCCGACTAGTCAGGAGACCCAGTACTTC
NA,TRBJ1-1,few,TRBV30,CAWSVQGNTEAFF,TGTGCCTGGAGTGTACAGGGGAACACTGAAGCTTTCTTT